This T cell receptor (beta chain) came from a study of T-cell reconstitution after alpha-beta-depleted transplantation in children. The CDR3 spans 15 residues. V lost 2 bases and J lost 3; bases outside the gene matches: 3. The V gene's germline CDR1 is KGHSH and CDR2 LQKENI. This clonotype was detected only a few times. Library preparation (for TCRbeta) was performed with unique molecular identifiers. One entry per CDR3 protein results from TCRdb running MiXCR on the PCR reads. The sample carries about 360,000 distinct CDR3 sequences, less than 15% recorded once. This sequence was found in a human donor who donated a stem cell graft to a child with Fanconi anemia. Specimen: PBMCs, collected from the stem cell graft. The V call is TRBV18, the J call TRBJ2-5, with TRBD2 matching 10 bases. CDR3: CASSPEAGGEETQYF. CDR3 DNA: TGTGCCAGCTCACCAGAAGCGGGAGGGGAAGAGACCCAGTACTTC.